This TCR beta chain was found in a study of blood T cell repertoires in COVID-19. Study details: The cDNA or gDNA used as material had been derived from T cells, B-cell-depleted T cells, or PBMCs.

The CDR3 has 16 residues. Germline trimming cut 4 bases from V and 4 bases from J; bases unmatched to any gene: 10. Germline CDR1 is MGHRA and CDR2 is YSYEKL. Clones were read by immunoSEQ multiplex PCR, and TCRdb kept only the in-frame ones, dropping some. The data show approximately 170,000 clones, roughly 90% seen once. The V gene is TRBV4-1, the J gene TRBJ2-1; 7 bases line up with TRBD2. The TCR sequence derives from a woman in her 70s with acute or convalescent COVID-19. The sample was peripheral blood. As DNA, the CDR3 is TGCGCCAGCAGCCGATTAGGACTAGGCCAATACAATGAGCAGTTCTTC. Amino acids: CASSRLGLGQYNEQFF.